The rows below give T cell receptor beta chains drawn from one sample of a study of blood T cell repertoires in COVID-19. Here immunoSEQ multiplex PCR was the method, and the copy in TCRdb shows in-frame clones only, minus some. The table has approximately 350,000 clones, 91% seen once. The sequencing sample was made of peripheral blood. The receptors shown here come from a woman aged 18-30 years who had recovered from COVID-19. The CDR3 runs from the conserved cysteine through the conserved F or W. The order of the fields is clone size, J gene, D gene, V gene, CDR3 protein, CDR3 DNA. D genes are given only for firm matches. The size field is filled for only some rows; it gives once, few, many or a size class.

clone_size: .
j_call: TRBJ1-2
d_call: .
v_call: TRBV9
cdr3_aa: CASSGGHRDSYTF
cdr3_nt: TGTGCCAGCAGCGGGGGCCACAGGGATAGCTACACCTTC

clone_size: .
j_call: TRBJ2-3
d_call: TRBD1
v_call: TRBV11-2
cdr3_aa: CASSMDRGATTDTQYF
cdr3_nt: TGTGCCAGCAGCATGGACAGGGGAGCTACCACAGATACGCAGTATTTT

clone_size: .
j_call: TRBJ1-2
d_call: TRBD1
v_call: TRBV19
cdr3_aa: CEKYGGQGALLPYGYTF
cdr3_nt: TGTGAAAAGTACGGGGGACAGGGGGCACTATTACCCTATGGCTACACCTTC

clone_size: .
j_call: TRBJ1-2
d_call: TRBD1
v_call: TRBV18
cdr3_aa: CASSQDRYFYGYTF
cdr3_nt: TGTGCCAGCTCACAGGACAGGTACTTCTATGGCTACACCTTC

clone_size: .
j_call: TRBJ1-2
d_call: TRBD1
v_call: TRBV19
cdr3_aa: CASSIALGTANYGYTF
cdr3_nt: TGTGCCAGTAGTATAGCCCTCGGGACAGCCAACTATGGCTACACCTTC

clone_size: .
j_call: TRBJ1-1
d_call: TRBD1
v_call: TRBV5-1
cdr3_aa: CASSLTGDLITEAFF
cdr3_nt: TGCGCCAGCAGCTTGACAGGGGACTTAATCACTGAAGCTTTCTTT

clone_size: .
j_call: TRBJ1-6
d_call: TRBD1
v_call: TRBV3-1/TRBV3-2
cdr3_aa: CASSQDRDRGSPLHF
cdr3_nt: TGTGCCAGCAGCCAAGACCGGGACAGGGGCTCACCCCTCCACTTT

clone_size: once
j_call: TRBJ2-1
d_call: TRBD2
v_call: TRBV19
cdr3_aa: CASRGKTSGKRVNEQFF
cdr3_nt: TGTGCCAGTAGGGGGAAAACTAGCGGGAAACGTGTCAATGAGCAGTTCTTC

clone_size: .
j_call: TRBJ2-5
d_call: TRBD1
v_call: TRBV30
cdr3_aa: CAWSRLTGEETQYF
cdr3_nt: TGTGCCTGGAGTCGTCTGACAGGGGAAGAGACCCAGTACTTC

clone_size: few
j_call: TRBJ1-2
d_call: .
v_call: TRBV7-2
cdr3_aa: CASSHPTGTHGYTF
cdr3_nt: TGTGCCAGCAGCCACCCTACAGGGACCCATGGCTACACCTTC

clone_size: .
j_call: TRBJ1-5
d_call: TRBD1
v_call: TRBV4-3
cdr3_aa: CASSQDPGTGGNQPQHF
cdr3_nt: TGCGCCAGCAGCCAAGATCCCGGGACAGGGGGAAATCAGCCCCAGCATTTT

clone_size: .
j_call: TRBJ1-2
d_call: TRBD1
v_call: TRBV30
cdr3_aa: CAFRDRGARVYGYTF
cdr3_nt: TGTGCCTTCCGGGACAGGGGCGCTAGGGTCTATGGCTACACCTTC

clone_size: .
j_call: TRBJ2-5
d_call: .
v_call: TRBV7-2
cdr3_aa: CASSLQVYQETQYF
cdr3_nt: TGTGCCAGCAGCTTACAGGTTTACCAAGAGACCCAGTACTTC

clone_size: .
j_call: TRBJ2-1
d_call: TRBD1
v_call: TRBV9
cdr3_aa: CASSVAGQGGNEQFF
cdr3_nt: TGTGCCAGCAGCGTAGCGGGACAGGGCGGCAATGAGCAGTTCTTC

clone_size: .
j_call: TRBJ2-5
d_call: .
v_call: TRBV19
cdr3_aa: CASSMIPAGQETQYF
cdr3_nt: TGTGCCAGTAGTATGATCCCCGCCGGGCAAGAGACCCAGTACTTC

clone_size: .
j_call: TRBJ1-3
d_call: .
v_call: TRBV7-2
cdr3_aa: CASSLLNGGRDTIYF
cdr3_nt: TGTGCCAGCAGCTTACTTAACGGAGGGCGGGACACCATATATTTT

clone_size: .
j_call: TRBJ2-2
d_call: TRBD2
v_call: TRBV11-2
cdr3_aa: CASSLGTSGGPGELFF
cdr3_nt: TGTGCCAGCAGCTTAGGGACTAGCGGCGGACCCGGGGAGCTGTTTTTT

clone_size: .
j_call: TRBJ1-5
d_call: TRBD1
v_call: TRBV12-5
cdr3_aa: CASTGQLYSNQPQHF
cdr3_nt: TGTGCTAGTACGGGACAGCTGTATAGCAATCAGCCCCAGCATTTT

clone_size: .
j_call: TRBJ1-2
d_call: .
v_call: TRBV24-1
cdr3_aa: CATSDFRTGYGYTF
cdr3_nt: TGTGCCACCAGTGATTTCCGCACGGGCTATGGCTACACCTTC

clone_size: .
j_call: TRBJ1-6
d_call: TRBD1
v_call: TRBV5-1
cdr3_aa: CASSLDRGENSPLHF
cdr3_nt: TGCGCCAGCAGCTTGGACAGGGGAGAGAATTCACCCCTCCACTTT

clone_size: .
j_call: TRBJ2-1
d_call: TRBD2
v_call: TRBV6-2/TRBV6-3
cdr3_aa: CASSRLAGGGNEQFF
cdr3_nt: TGTGCCAGCAGCAGACTAGCGGGAGGGGGCAATGAGCAGTTCTTC

clone_size: .
j_call: TRBJ1-1
d_call: .
v_call: TRBV27
cdr3_aa: CASSLFEGVNTEAFF
cdr3_nt: TGTGCCAGCAGTTTATTTGAGGGCGTGAACACTGAAGCTTTCTTT